This TCR beta chain was recovered during a study of blood T cell repertoires in COVID-19. Overall study context: PBMCs, B-cell-depleted T cells, or T cells were the source of the cDNA or gDNA that made up the material.

The protocol was immunoSEQ multiplex PCR, while the TCRdb copy is restricted to in-frame clones and leaves out a portion. Counted here are 230,000 or so clones, roughly 85% occurring once; the ten biggest clones make up about 4%. Germline assignment: CDR1 SEHNR and CDR2 FQNEAQ (reference sequence). The trim removed 4 bases at V and 1 base at J, leaving 3 bases unmatched. The CDR3 has 14 amino acids. This clonotype was obtained from a woman aged 40-49 years with acute COVID-19. Sequencing was performed on PBMCs or T cells enriched from blood (not recorded which). This chain uses TRBV7-9 with TRBJ1-1; TRBD1 aligns across 7 bases. CDR3 DNA sequence: TGTGCCAGCAGCTCTGACAGGGCGAACACTGAAGCTTTCTTT. Translating it yields CASSSDRANTEAFF.